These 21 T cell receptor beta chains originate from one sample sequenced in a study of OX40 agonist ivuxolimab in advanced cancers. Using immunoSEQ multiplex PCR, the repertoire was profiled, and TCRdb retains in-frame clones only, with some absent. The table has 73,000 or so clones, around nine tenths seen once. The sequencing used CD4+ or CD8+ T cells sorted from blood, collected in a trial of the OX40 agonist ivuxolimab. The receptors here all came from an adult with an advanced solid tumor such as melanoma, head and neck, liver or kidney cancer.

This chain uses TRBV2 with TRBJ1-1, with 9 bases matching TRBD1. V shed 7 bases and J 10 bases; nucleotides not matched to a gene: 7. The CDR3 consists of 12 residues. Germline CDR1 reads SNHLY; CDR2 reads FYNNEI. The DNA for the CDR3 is TGTGCCAGCACTTCCGGGACAGGGCCAGCTTTCTTT. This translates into CASTSGTGPAFF.

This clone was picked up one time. The chain's CDR3 is CASSLGQGALGANVLTF. CDR3 nucleotide sequence: TGTGCCAGCAGCCTCGGACAGGGGGCGCTTGGGGCCAACGTCCTGACTTTC. This chain joins TRBV5-6 and TRBJ2-6; 11 nucleotides agree with TRBD1. This CDR3 is 17 amino acids long. Germline V gene data show CDR1 as SGHDT and CDR2 as YYEEEE. Trimming cost V 4 bases and J 3 bases; bases outside gene matches: 6.

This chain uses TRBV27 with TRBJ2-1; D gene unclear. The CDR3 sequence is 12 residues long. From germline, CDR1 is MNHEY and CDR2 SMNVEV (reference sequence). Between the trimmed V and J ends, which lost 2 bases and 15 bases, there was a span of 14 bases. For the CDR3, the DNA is TGTGCCAGCAGTTTAAACGGCGCGAGTCCGTTCTTC. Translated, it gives CASSLNGASPFF.

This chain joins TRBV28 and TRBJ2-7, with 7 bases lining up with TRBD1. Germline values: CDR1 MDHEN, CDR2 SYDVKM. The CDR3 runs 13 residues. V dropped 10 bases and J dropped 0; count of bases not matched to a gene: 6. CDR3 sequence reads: CATQGDSSYEQYF. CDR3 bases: TGTGCCACTCAAGGGGACAGCTCCTACGAGCAGTACTTC. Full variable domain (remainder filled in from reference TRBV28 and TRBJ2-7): DVKVTQSSRYLVKRTGEKVFLECVQDMDHENMFWYRQDPGLGLRLIYFSYDVKMKEKGDIPEGYSVSREKKERFSLILESASTNQTSMYLCATQGDSSYEQYFGPGTRLTVT.

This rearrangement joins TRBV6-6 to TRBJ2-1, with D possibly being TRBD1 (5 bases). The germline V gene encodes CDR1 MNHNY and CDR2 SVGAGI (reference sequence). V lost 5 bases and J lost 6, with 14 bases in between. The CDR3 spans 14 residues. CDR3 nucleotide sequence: TGTGCCAGCAGTAAATTGACCCAGGGCAATGAGCAGTTCTTC. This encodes CASSKLTQGNEQFF.

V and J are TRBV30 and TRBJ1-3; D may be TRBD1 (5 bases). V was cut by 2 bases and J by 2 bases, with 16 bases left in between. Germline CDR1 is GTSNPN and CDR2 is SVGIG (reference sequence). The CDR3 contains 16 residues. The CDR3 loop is CAWSPFQGVPGNTIYF. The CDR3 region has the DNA TGTGCCTGGAGTCCTTTCCAGGGAGTCCCTGGAAACACCATATATTTT.

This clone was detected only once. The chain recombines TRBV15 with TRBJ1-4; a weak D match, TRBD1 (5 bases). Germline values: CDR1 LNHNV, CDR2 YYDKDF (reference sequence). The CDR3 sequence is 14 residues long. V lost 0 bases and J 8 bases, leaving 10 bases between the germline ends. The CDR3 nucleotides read TGTGCCACCAGCAGAGAAGCAGGGCCGGAAAAACTGTTTTTT. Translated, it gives CATSREAGPEKLFF.

Here the CDR3 DNA reads TGTGCCAGTAAGCTAGCGGGGACGAACACCGGGGAGCTGTTTTTT. Amino acids: CASKLAGTNTGELFF. The chain combines TRBV19 with TRBJ2-2, with TRBD2 identical over 9 bases. This CDR3 has 15 amino acids. Unmatched junction bases numbered 3, after V lost 7 bases and J lost 0 bases. Looked up from germline, CDR1 is LNHDA and CDR2 is SQIVND (reference sequence).

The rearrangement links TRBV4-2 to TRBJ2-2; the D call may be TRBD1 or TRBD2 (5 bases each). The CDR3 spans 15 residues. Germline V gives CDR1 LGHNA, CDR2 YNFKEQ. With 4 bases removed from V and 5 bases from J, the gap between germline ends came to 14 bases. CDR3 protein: CASSPGTRGTGELFF. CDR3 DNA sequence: TGTGCCAGCAGCCCCGGTACTAGGGGTACCGGGGAGCTGTTTTTT.

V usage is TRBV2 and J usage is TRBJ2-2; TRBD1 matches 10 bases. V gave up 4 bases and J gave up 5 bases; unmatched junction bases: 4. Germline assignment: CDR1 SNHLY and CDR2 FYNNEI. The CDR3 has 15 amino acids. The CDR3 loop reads CASSAGTGATGELFF. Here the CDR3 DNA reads TGTGCCAGCAGTGCGGGGACAGGGGCAACCGGGGAGCTGTTTTTT. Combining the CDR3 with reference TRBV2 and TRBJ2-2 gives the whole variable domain EPEVTQTPSHQVTQMGQEVILRCVPISNHLYFYWYRQILGQKVEFLVSFYNNEISEKSEIFDDQFSVERPDGSNFTLKIRSTKLEDSAMYFCASSAGTGATGELFFGEGSRLTVL.

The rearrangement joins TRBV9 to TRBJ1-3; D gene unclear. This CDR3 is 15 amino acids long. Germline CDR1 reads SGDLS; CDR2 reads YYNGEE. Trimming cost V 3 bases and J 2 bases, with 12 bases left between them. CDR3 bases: TGTGCCAGCAGCGATCGAGGGTCCGCTGGAAACACCATATATTTT. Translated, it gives CASSDRGSAGNTIYF.

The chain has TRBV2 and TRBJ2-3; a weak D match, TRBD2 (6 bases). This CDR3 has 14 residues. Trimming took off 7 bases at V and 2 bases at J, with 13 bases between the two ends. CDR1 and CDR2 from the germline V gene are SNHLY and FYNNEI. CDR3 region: CASTGRDFTDTQYF. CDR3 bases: TGTGCCAGCACCGGGAGAGACTTCACAGATACGCAGTATTTT. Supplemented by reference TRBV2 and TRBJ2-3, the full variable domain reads EPEVTQTPSHQVTQMGQEVILRCVPISNHLYFYWYRQILGQKVEFLVSFYNNEISEKSEIFDDQFSVERPDGSNFTLKIRSTKLEDSAMYFCASTGRDFTDTQYFGPGTRLTVL.

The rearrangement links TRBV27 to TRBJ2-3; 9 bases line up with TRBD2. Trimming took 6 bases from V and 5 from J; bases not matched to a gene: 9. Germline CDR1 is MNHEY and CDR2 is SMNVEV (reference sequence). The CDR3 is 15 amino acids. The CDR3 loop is CASRRREGRGDTQYF. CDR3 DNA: TGTGCCAGCAGAAGGCGGGAGGGAAGGGGAGATACGCAGTATTTT.

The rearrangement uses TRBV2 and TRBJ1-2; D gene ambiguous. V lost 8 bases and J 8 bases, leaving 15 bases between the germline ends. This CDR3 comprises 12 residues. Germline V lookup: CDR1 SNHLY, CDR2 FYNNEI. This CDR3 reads CASPGKGDGYTF. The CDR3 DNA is TGTGCCAGCCCGGGGAAGGGAGACGGCTACACCTTC.

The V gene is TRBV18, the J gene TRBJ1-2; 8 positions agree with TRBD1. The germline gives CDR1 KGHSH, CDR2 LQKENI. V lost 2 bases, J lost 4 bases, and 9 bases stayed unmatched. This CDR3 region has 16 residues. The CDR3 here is CASSPRPGQDRYGYTF. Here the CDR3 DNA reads TGTGCCAGCTCACCAAGGCCGGGACAGGATCGCTATGGCTACACCTTC.

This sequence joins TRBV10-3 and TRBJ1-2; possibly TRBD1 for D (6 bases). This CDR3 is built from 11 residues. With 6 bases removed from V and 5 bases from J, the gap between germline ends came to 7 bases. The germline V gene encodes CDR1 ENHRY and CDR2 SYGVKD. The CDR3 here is CAIRQGYGYTF. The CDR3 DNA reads TGTGCCATCAGACAGGGATATGGCTACACCTTC.

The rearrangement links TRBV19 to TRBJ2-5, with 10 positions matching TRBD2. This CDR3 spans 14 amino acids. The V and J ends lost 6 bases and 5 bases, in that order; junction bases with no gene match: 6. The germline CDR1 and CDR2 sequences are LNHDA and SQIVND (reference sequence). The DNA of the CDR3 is TGTGCCAGTAGCGAGCGGGGGGGAGGTGAGACCCAGTACTTC. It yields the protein CASSERGGGETQYF. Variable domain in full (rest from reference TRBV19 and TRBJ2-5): DGGITQSPKYLFRKEGQNVTLSCEQNLNHDAMYWYRQDPGQGLRLIYYSQIVNDFQKGDIAEGYSVSREKKESFPLTVTSAQKNPTAFYLCASSERGGGETQYFGPGTRLLVL.

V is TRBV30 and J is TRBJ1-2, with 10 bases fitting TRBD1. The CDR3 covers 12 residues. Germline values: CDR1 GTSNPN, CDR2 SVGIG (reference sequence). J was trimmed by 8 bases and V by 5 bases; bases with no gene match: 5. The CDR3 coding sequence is TGTGCCTGGGGAGACAGGGGGCTAGGCTACACCTTC. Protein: CAWGDRGLGYTF.

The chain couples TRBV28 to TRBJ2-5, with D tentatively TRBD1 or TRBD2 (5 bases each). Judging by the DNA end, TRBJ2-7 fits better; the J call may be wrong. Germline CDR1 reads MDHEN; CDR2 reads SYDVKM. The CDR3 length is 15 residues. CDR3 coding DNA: TGTGCCAGCACCTCGGGACGCCGAACTCGCCACGAGCAGTACTTC. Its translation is CASTSGRRTRHEQYF.

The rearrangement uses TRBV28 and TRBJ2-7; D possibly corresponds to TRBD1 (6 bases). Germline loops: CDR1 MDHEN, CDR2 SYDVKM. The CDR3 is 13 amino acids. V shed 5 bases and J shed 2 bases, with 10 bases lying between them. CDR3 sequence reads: CASSRRDTYEQYF. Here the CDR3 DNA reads TGTGCCAGCAGTCGCCGGGACACCTACGAGCAGTACTTC. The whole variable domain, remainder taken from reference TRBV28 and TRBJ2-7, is DVKVTQSSRYLVKRTGEKVFLECVQDMDHENMFWYRQDPGLGLRLIYFSYDVKMKEKGDIPEGYSVSREKKERFSLILESASTNQTSMYLCASSRRDTYEQYFGPGTRLTVT.

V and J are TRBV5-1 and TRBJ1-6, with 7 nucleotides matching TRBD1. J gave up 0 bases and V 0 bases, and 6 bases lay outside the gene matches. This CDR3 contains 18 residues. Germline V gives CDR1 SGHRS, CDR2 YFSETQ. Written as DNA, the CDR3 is TGCGCCAGCAGCTTGGACCCACAGGGGAGCTCCTATAATTCACCCCTCCACTTT. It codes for CASSLDPQGSSYNSPLHF.